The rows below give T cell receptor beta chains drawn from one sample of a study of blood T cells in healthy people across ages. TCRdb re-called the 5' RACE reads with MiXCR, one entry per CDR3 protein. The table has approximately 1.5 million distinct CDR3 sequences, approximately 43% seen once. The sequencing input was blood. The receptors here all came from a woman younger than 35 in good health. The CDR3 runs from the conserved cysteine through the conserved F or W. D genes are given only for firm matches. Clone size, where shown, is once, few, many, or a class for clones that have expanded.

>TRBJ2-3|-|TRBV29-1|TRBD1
CSTTGGDGTDTQYF
TGCAGCACTACAGGGGGCGACGGCACAGATACGCAGTATTTT
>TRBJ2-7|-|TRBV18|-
CASAQGRTYEQYF
TGTGCCAGCGCACAGGGGAGGACCTACGAGCAGTACTTC
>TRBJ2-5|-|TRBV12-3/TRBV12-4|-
CASSLRQVYNEQYF
TGTGCCAGCAGTTTACGGCAGGTCTACAATGAGCAGTACTTC
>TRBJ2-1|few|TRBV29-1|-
CSVDPGPLGNEQFF
TGCAGCGTTGACCCGGGACCTCTCGGCAATGAGCAGTTCTTC
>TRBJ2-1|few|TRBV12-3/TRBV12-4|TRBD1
CASRISTGMYNEQFF
TGTGCCAGCAGGATATCGACAGGGATGTACAATGAGCAGTTCTTC
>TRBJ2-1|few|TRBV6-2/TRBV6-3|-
CASSYRGAIINEQFF
TGTGCCAGCAGTTACAGGGGCGCGATTATCAATGAGCAGTTCTTC
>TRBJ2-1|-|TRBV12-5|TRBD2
CASGLGLAGSYNERYF
TGTGCTAGTGGTTTGGGATTAGCGGGAAGCTACAATGAGCGGTACTTC
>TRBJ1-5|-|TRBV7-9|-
CVSSGGGSNQPQHF
TGTGTCAGCAGCGGAGGGGGAAGCAATCAGCCCCAGCATTTT
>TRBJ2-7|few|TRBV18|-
CASSPIGGEEQYF
TGTGCCAGCTCACCAATAGGGGGGGAAGAGCAGTACTTC
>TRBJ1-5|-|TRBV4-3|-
CASSQDLSYINQPQHF
TGCGCCAGCAGCCAAGATTTGAGTTATATCAATCAGCCCCAGCATTTT
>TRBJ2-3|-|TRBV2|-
CASSEERASTDTQYF
TGTGCCAGCAGTGAAGAGCGGGCAAGCACAGATACGCAGTATTTT
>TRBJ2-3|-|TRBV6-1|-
CASSEYIPGLTDTQYF
TGTGCCAGCAGTGAATACATTCCGGGACTGACAGATACGCAGTATTTT
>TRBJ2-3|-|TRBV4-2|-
CASSKEGTDTQYF
TGTGCCAGCAGCAAGGAAGGAACAGATACGCAGTATTTT
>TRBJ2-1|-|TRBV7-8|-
CASSLPLRVRRSYNEQFF
TGTGCCAGCAGCTTACCATTACGGGTGAGGAGGTCCTACAATGAGCAGTTCTTC
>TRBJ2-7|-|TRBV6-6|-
CASSALVLSEQYF
TGTGCCAGCAGTGCCCTAGTGCTCTCCGAGCAGTACTTC
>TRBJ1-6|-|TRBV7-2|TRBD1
CASSVRPGQDIPPANSPLHF
TGTGCCAGCAGCGTTCGGCCGGGACAGGATATTCCGCCTGCTAATTCACCCCTCCACTTT
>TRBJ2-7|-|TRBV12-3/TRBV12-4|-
CASSLKGEGYEQYF
TGTGCCAGCAGTTTAAAGGGGGAGGGATACGAGCAGTACTTC
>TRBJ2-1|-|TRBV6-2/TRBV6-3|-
CASRGLGISYNEQFF
TGTGCCAGCAGGGGATTGGGGATCTCCTACAATGAGCAGTTCTTC
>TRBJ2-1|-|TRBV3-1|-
CASSPQGMASGGGEQFF
TGTGCCAGCAGCCCCCAGGGGATGGCTAGCGGTGGGGGGGAGCAGTTCTTC